The 31 T cell receptor beta chains below were found in one sample sequenced in a study of shared clonotypes between healthy human individuals. TCRdb keeps only in-frame clones here, not all; method: immunoSEQ multiplex PCR. The sample carries about 2.3 million clones, approximately 95% recorded once. The sample taken for sequencing was naive CD4+ T cells from PBMCs. The subset here: CD45RA+ positively selected. The receptors originated from a man between 18 and 35 years old in good health. Some clones in this sample may be carry-over from other donors' samples.

The table lists this clone with a count of one. The V call is TRBV18, the J call TRBJ1-1; D possibly corresponds to TRBD1 (6 bases). This CDR3 comprises 15 residues. V was clipped by 3 bases and J by 6 bases, with 17 bases between them. Germline CDR1 reads KGHSH; CDR2 reads LQKENI. CDR3 DNA sequence: TGTGCCAGCTCACCGAAGGGGGGGGCCGAGGCTGAAGCTTTCTTT. Translating it yields CASSPKGGAEAEAFF.

The chain employs TRBV5-1 and TRBJ2-5; 11 bases align to TRBD2. CDR1 is SGHRS and CDR2 is YFSETQ in the germline V gene. CDR3 length: 17 amino acids. V was clipped by 2 bases and J by 1 base; unmatched bases: 7. DNA of the CDR3: TGCGCCAGCAGCTTAAGACTAGCGGGAAGGGGCCAAGAGACCCAGTACTTC. Its protein is CASSLRLAGRGQETQYF.

The chain employs TRBV25-1 and TRBJ1-5; 11 bases fit TRBD1. Germline V gene data show CDR1 as MGHDK and CDR2 as SYGVNS. CDR3 length: 15 amino acids. Trimming cost V 3 bases and J 5 bases; bases outside gene matches: 3. The CDR3 sequence is CASSDPGQGDQPQHF. CDR3 DNA: TGTGCCAGCAGTGACCCGGGACAGGGGGATCAGCCCCAGCATTTT.

The chain is built from TRBV9 and TRBJ2-1; D gene uncertain. This CDR3 is built from 17 residues. V gave up 0 bases and J gave up 4 bases, with 17 bases separating them. The germline V gene encodes CDR1 SGDLS and CDR2 YYNGEE. The CDR3 DNA sequence: TGTGCCAGCAGCGTAGCTACAAGCGCCGAGCCTTACAATGAGCAGTTCTTC. It yields the protein CASSVATSAEPYNEQFF.

This CDR3 is CASIPRGQGYEQYF. CDR3 sequence (DNA): TGTGCCAGCATCCCCCGTGGGCAGGGCTACGAGCAGTACTTC. The chain couples TRBV6-1 to TRBJ2-7; maybe TRBD1 (5 bases). Trimming left V 7 bases short and J 3 bases short, with 16 bases between. The CDR3 consists of 14 residues. Per germline, CDR1 MNHNS and CDR2 SASEGT.

This chain links TRBV29-1 with TRBJ2-1, with 13 bases identical to TRBD2. The CDR3 loop spans 15 amino acids. Unmatched junction bases numbered 9, after V lost 4 bases and J lost 9 bases. The germline gives CDR1 SQVTM, CDR2 ANQGSEA. CDR3 DNA sequence: TGCAGCGTTGTTTGGGGGACTAGCGGGATACGTGAGCAGTTCTTC. Translation: CSVVWGTSGIREQFF.

The CDR3 sequence: CASSPSGTDSQGQYF. The CDR3 DNA reads TGTGCCAGCAGTCCGAGCGGGACCGACTCTCAGGGGCAGTACTTC. The chain links TRBV9 to TRBJ2-7, with 7 bases that match TRBD2. Germline CDR1 is SGDLS and CDR2 is YYNGEE. The CDR3 is made up of 15 amino acids. Unmatched junction bases numbered 17, after V lost 5 bases and J lost 9 bases. The whole variable domain, remainder taken from reference TRBV9 and TRBJ2-7, is DSGVTQTPKHLITATGQRVTLRCSPRSGDLSVYWYQQSLDQGLQFLIQYYNGEERAKGNILERFSAQQFPDLHSELNLSSLELGDSALYFCASSPSGTDSQGQYFGPGTRLTVT.

The chain is built from TRBV11-2 and TRBJ2-1; D is unclear. Germline values: CDR1 SGHAT, CDR2 FQNNGV. The CDR3 has 13 amino acids. V was trimmed by 4 bases and J by 4 bases, leaving 8 bases between them. The CDR3 is CASSWARYNEQFF. The CDR3 region has the DNA TGTGCCAGCAGCTGGGCTAGATACAATGAGCAGTTCTTC.

The chain is built from TRBV30 and TRBJ2-2; the D is unclear. In germline, CDR1 is GTSNPN, CDR2 SVGIG (reference sequence). Between the trimmed V and J ends, which lost 0 bases and 5 bases, there was a span of 10 bases. The CDR3 spans 14 residues. The chain's CDR3 is CAWSVGSGTGELFF. DNA of the CDR3: TGTGCCTGGAGTGTAGGGTCGGGTACCGGGGAGCTGTTTTTT. The full variable domain, with the rest looked up from reference TRBV30 and TRBJ2-2, is SQTIHQWPATLVQPVGSPLSLECTVEGTSNPNLYWYRQAAGRGLQLLFYSVGIGQISSEVPQNLSASRPQDRQFILSSKKLLLSDSGFYLCAWSVGSGTGELFFGEGSRLTVL.

The chain is built from TRBV9 and TRBJ2-7; TRBD2 might be the D (5 bases). Looked up from germline, CDR1 is SGDLS and CDR2 is YYNGEE. The CDR3 spans 15 residues. Trimming removed 0 bases from V and 5 bases from J, with 15 bases in between. The CDR3 loop is CASSVGWEHSDEQYF. CDR3 bases: TGTGCCAGCAGCGTAGGTTGGGAGCACAGCGACGAGCAGTACTTC.

The chain is built from TRBV5-6 and TRBJ1-4, with D maybe TRBD1 (5 bases). V was trimmed by 0 bases and J by 8 bases, leaving 11 bases between them. Per germline, CDR1 SGHDT and CDR2 YYEEEE. The CDR3 length is 14 residues. The CDR3 loop reads CASSLDSGGEKLFF. CDR3 nucleotides: TGTGCCAGCAGCTTGGACAGTGGGGGGGAAAAACTGTTTTTT.

V usage is TRBV19 and J usage is TRBJ2-3; a possible D gene is TRBD2 (5 bases). The V gene lost 3 bases and the J gene lost 4 bases, with 11 bases spanning the gap. Germline CDR1 and CDR2: LNHDA and SQIVND (reference sequence). The CDR3 is 14 residues long. CDR3 sequence (DNA): TGTGCCAGTAGTATGGACGACTATTCAGATACGCAGTATTTT. Amino acids: CASSMDDYSDTQYF.

The chain employs TRBV2 and TRBJ2-2, with 7 bases aligning to TRBD2. CDR3 length equals 15 residues. V shed 1 base, J shed 5 bases, and the junction held 4 bases outside the gene matches. Germline assignment: CDR1 SNHLY and CDR2 FYNNEI. This CDR3 reads CASSEVTGGTGELFF. The DNA of the CDR3 is TGTGCCAGCAGTGAAGTCACGGGGGGTACCGGGGAGCTGTTTTTT.

V is TRBV5-1 and J is TRBJ2-1; TRBD2 is a possible D gene (6 bases). This CDR3 is 16 amino acids long. With 4 bases removed from V and 3 bases from J, the gap between germline ends came to 17 bases. CDR1 and CDR2 (germline): SGHRS, YFSETQ. In nucleotides, the CDR3 is TGCGCCAGCAGCCAACGGACTGGGGGGAACTACAATGAGCAGTTCTTC. It yields the protein CASSQRTGGNYNEQFF.

The chain combines TRBV5-1 with TRBJ2-1, with D uncertain. The CDR3 runs to 14 residues. Trimming took off 4 bases at V and 5 bases at J, with 13 bases between the two ends. The V gene's germline CDR1 is SGHRS and CDR2 YFSETQ. The CDR3 loop is CASSLPLADNEQFF. The CDR3, as DNA: TGCGCCAGCAGCCTCCCCCTTGCGGACAATGAGCAGTTCTTC.

This sequence joins TRBV18 and TRBJ2-1, with D perhaps matching TRBD1 or TRBD2 (5 bases each). V lost 2 bases and J lost 3, with 11 bases in between. The germline CDR1 and CDR2 sequences are KGHSH and LQKENI. This CDR3 has 15 residues. The CDR3 nucleotides read TGTGCCAGCTCACCAAGGGACCCGTACTACAATGAGCAGTTCTTC. The encoded protein is CASSPRDPYYNEQFF.

The chain employs TRBV4-1 and TRBJ2-1, with D possibly being TRBD1 or TRBD2 (6 bases each). This CDR3 contains 15 residues. The V gene's germline CDR1 is MGHRA and CDR2 YSYEKL. V dropped 4 bases and J dropped 8 bases, with 18 bases sitting between them. CDR3 amino acids: CASSLRKPGADEQFF. CDR3 in DNA: TGCGCCAGCAGCCTCCGCAAACCGGGGGCAGATGAGCAGTTCTTC.

The chain has TRBV5-1 and TRBJ2-3; 7 bases agree with TRBD1. This CDR3 has 14 residues. Unmatched junction bases numbered 7, after V lost 4 bases and J lost 5 bases. Germline V gene lookup returns CDR1 SGHRS and CDR2 YFSETQ. The CDR3 region is CASSPQGQEDTQYF. CDR3 nucleotide sequence: TGCGCCAGCAGCCCACAGGGGCAGGAAGATACGCAGTATTTT.

This clone was recorded once. This chain joins TRBV28 and TRBJ2-3, with D perhaps TRBD2 (5 bases). The germline CDR1 and CDR2 sequences are MDHEN and SYDVKM. This CDR3 comprises 15 residues. V was cut by 4 bases and J by 3 bases, with 14 bases left in between. The CDR3 reads CASSSLLVWTDTQYF. The DNA of the CDR3 is TGTGCCAGCAGTTCCCTACTAGTATGGACAGATACGCAGTATTTT.

This chain connects TRBV6-6 to TRBJ2-2; D could derive from TRBD1 or TRBD2 (5 bases each). The V gene's germline CDR1 is MNHNY and CDR2 SVGAGI (reference sequence). Trimming took 6 bases from V and 4 from J, leaving 15 bases between them. The CDR3 runs 15 residues. In nucleotides, the CDR3 is TGTGCCAGCAGAGCGGTCGGGACGCGCACCGGGGAGCTGTTTTTT. Its translation is CASRAVGTRTGELFF.

The chain links TRBV5-1 to TRBJ1-4; D is unresolved. CDR1 and CDR2 from the germline V gene are SGHRS and YFSETQ. This CDR3 region has 14 residues. The ends were cut back, 4 bases at V and 7 bases at J, with 14 bases in the middle. This CDR3 reads CASSQDTTGEKLFF. In DNA form, the CDR3 reads TGCGCCAGCAGCCAAGATACCACTGGTGAAAAACTGTTTTTT.

V is TRBV5-4 and J is TRBJ2-5; 12 nucleotides line up with TRBD2. The CDR3 length is 15 residues. Germline-derived CDR1 and CDR2 are SGHNT and YYREEE (reference sequence). After removal of 3 bases from V and 5 bases from J, the junction contained 5 bases not matched to a gene. The CDR3 nucleotides read TGTGCCAGCAGCTCGACTAGCGGGAGAACGGAGACCCAGTACTTC. It translates to CASSSTSGRTETQYF.

Comments on this clone: Germline is not matched at one junction end, which may reflect a read error. The V gene is TRBV12-5, the J gene TRBJ2-1; D may be TRBD1 (5 bases). CDR3 length: 14 residues. Germline CDR1 LGHNT, CDR2 FRNRAP. CDR3 coding DNA: TGTGCTAGTGGTTTCGGGTCAGTCGAGGCAGGGCTGCTCTTC. This gives the protein CASGFGSVEAGLLF.

This chain uses TRBV2 with TRBJ1-4, with D possibly TRBD1 on 6 matching bases. Trimming stripped 8 bases from V and 4 bases from J, with 11 bases between. The CDR3 has 13 residues. CDR1 is SNHLY and CDR2 is FYNNEI in the germline V gene. CDR3 sequence: CASGGANNEKLFF. DNA for the CDR3: TGTGCCAGCGGGGGGGCAAATAATGAAAAACTGTTTTTT.

This clone was detected once. CDR3 nucleotide sequence: TGTGCCAGCAGCCTACAAACCTACGAGCAGTACTTC. It codes for CASSLQTYEQYF. The chain has TRBV5-6 and TRBJ2-7; D remains ambiguous. V was trimmed by 4 bases and J by 2 bases, leaving 7 bases between them. Germline assignment: CDR1 SGHDT and CDR2 YYEEEE. The CDR3 extends over 12 amino acids.

The chain links TRBV9 to TRBJ1-1, with D unresolved. Germline CDR1 and CDR2: SGDLS and YYNGEE. The CDR3 sequence is 14 residues long. V lost 0 bases to trimming and J lost 4 bases, with 10 bases between them. CDR3 sequence: CASSVDAGTTEAFF. Here the CDR3 DNA reads TGTGCCAGCAGCGTAGACGCAGGTACCACTGAAGCTTTCTTT.

The chain has TRBV10-3 and TRBJ2-2; 10 nucleotides line up with TRBD1. The V segment lost 4 bases and the J segment 6 bases; nucleotides outside the gene matches: 2. CDR3 length: 14 amino acids. Looked up from germline, CDR1 is ENHRY and CDR2 is SYGVKD. The CDR3, as DNA: TGTGCCATCAGTGCGGGACAGGGGTCCGGGGAGCTGTTTTTT. This sequence encodes CAISAGQGSGELFF.

This sequence joins TRBV7-8 and TRBJ2-1, with D possibly being TRBD2 (6 bases). The germline V gene encodes CDR1 SGHVS and CDR2 FQNEAQ. V lost 5 bases and J lost 9, with 23 bases in between. The CDR3 extends over 16 amino acids. CDR3 protein: CASSPTRPTSYVEQFF. CDR3 DNA: TGTGCCAGCAGCCCGACCCGGCCGACTAGTTATGTTGAGCAGTTCTTC.

This chain joins TRBV25-1 and TRBJ1-2; D not resolved. CDR3 length: 14 amino acids. The germline V and J ends were trimmed by 2 bases and 5 bases, with 12 bases remaining between them. Per the germline V gene, CDR1 is MGHDK and CDR2 is SYGVNS. The DNA of the CDR3 is TGTGCCAGCAGTGAAATAGGGAGGGAGTATGGCTACACCTTC. Residues: CASSEIGREYGYTF.

The chain couples TRBV18 to TRBJ2-2, with 7 bases matching TRBD1. The CDR3 covers 14 residues. The V and J ends lost 5 bases and 4 bases, in that order; junction bases with no gene match: 4. Germline V gives CDR1 KGHSH, CDR2 LQKENI. The CDR3 bases are TGTGCCAGCTCATCCCGGGACAGCACCGGGGAGCTGTTTTTT. Translated: CASSSRDSTGELFF.

V usage is TRBV6-1 and J usage is TRBJ2-7; TRBD2 matches 7 bases. The CDR3 has 15 residues. The V gene's germline CDR1 is MNHNS and CDR2 SASEGT. Germline trimming cut 9 bases from V and 2 bases from J; bases unmatched to any gene: 13. For the CDR3, the DNA is TGTGCCAGTGGGAGTGGACGGGAGGCGCCCTACGAGCAGTACTTC. This gives the protein CASGSGREAPYEQYF.